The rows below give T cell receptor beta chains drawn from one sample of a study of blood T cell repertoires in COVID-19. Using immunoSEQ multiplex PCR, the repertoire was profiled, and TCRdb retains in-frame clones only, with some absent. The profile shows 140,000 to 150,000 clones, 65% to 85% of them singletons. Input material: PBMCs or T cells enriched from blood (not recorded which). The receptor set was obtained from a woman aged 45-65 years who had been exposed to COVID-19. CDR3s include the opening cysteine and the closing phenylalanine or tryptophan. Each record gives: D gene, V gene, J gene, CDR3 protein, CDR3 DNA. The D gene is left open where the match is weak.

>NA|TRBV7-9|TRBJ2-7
CASSLLQGTSYEQYF
TGTGCCAGCAGCTTATTACAGGGAACCTCCTACGAGCAGTACTTC
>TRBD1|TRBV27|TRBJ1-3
CASSPRTGRATIYF
TGTGCCAGCAGTCCTCGGACAGGGAGGGCCACCATATATTTT
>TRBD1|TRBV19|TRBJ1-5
CASSIDPYRGKSNQPQHF
TGTGCCAGTAGTATAGATCCTTACAGGGGAAAAAGCAATCAGCCCCAGCATTTT
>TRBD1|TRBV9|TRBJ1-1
CASSPRGTATEAFF
TGTGCCAGCAGCCCCCGGGGGACAGCGACTGAAGCTTTCTTT
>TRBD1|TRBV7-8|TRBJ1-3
CASSLGDRGSGNTIYF
TGTGCCAGCAGCTTAGGGGACAGGGGCAGTGGAAACACCATATATTTT
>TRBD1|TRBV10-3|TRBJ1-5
CAISNTGDGNQPQHF
TGTGCCATCAGTAACACAGGGGACGGCAATCAGCCCCAGCATTTT
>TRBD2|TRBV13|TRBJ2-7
CASSLRDRVAGVPHEQYF
TGTGCCAGCAGCTTACGGGACAGAGTAGCGGGAGTTCCCCACGAGCAGTACTTC
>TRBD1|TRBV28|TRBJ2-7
CASSAPGQGSYEQYF
TGTGCCAGCAGTGCCCCGGGACAGGGCTCCTACGAGCAGTACTTC
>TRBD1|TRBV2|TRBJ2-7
CASSGQGRVEQYF
TGTGCCAGCAGTGGACAGGGGCGGGTCGAGCAGTACTTC
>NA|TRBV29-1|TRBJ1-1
CSVAPTGGVAPMNTEAFF
TGCAGCGTTGCCCCCACGGGAGGGGTTGCCCCCATGAACACTGAAGCTTTCTTT
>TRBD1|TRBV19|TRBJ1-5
CASTIGGTGYNRPQHF
TGTGCCAGTACTATAGGCGGGACAGGCTATAATCGGCCCCAGCATTTT
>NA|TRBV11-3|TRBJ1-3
CASSLSRSSGNTIYF
TGTGCCAGCAGCTTATCCAGGTCCTCTGGAAACACCATATATTTT
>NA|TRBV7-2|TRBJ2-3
CASSSGNTDTQYF
TGTGCCAGCAGCTCCGGGAACACAGATACGCAGTATTTT
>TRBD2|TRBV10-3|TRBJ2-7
CAISEFYTGTIYEQYF
TGTGCCATCAGTGAGTTTTACACCGGGACTATCTACGAGCAGTACTTC